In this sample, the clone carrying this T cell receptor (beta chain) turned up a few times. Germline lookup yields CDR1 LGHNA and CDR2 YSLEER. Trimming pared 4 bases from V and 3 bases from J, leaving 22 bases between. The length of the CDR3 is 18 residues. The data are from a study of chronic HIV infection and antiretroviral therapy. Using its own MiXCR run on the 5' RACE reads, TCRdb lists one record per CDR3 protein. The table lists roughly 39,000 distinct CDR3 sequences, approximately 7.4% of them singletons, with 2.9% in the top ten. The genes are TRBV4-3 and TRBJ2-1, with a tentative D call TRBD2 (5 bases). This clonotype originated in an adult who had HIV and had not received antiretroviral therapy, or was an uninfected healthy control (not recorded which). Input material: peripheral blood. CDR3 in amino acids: CASSPTRPTRRVYNEQFF. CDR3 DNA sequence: TGCGCCAGCAGCCCTACAAGACCGACCAGGCGGGTCTACAATGAGCAGTTCTTC.